What follows are 27 T cell receptor beta chains derived from one specimen sequenced in a study of cytomegalovirus exposure and HLA in healthy donors. In the PCR, 60 Vbeta and 13 Jbeta primers were used. Clones were read by immunoSEQ multiplex PCR, and TCRdb kept only the in-frame ones, dropping some. This sample has 100,000 to 150,000 clones, with approximately 72% found just once. What was sequenced was PBMCs. The receptors here all came from a woman between 45 and 65 years old in good health and CMV-seropositive.

For the CDR3, the DNA is TGTGCCAGCATTAAAACCCCCCGGGATAGGTACCTCTACACTTTC. This codes for CASIKTPRDRYLYTF. The chain couples TRBV21-1 to TRBJ1-2. TRBV21-1 is designated a pseudogene. CDR3 length equals 15 residues.

The V call is TRBV7-2, the J call TRBJ2-4; unclear D gene. V was pared by 1 base and J by 7 bases, with 11 bases between. This CDR3 is 14 amino acids long. Germline-derived CDR1 and CDR2 are SGHTA and FQGNSA. The CDR3 DNA reads TGTGCCAGCAGCTTAGGTGCGGTGCGGAACATTCAGTACTTC. Translated: CASSLGAVRNIQYF.

The rearrangement joins TRBV4-2 to TRBJ2-7; TRBD1 agrees at 9 bases. The CDR3 has 15 amino acids. The germline gives CDR1 LGHNA, CDR2 YNFKEQ. With V trimmed by 3 bases and J by 3 bases, 6 bases remained unmatched. CDR3 nucleotides: TGTGCCAGCAGCCAGACGGGACAGGGAGTCTACGAGCAGTACTTC. As protein: CASSQTGQGVYEQYF.

V and J are TRBV29-1 and TRBJ2-7, with 7 bases that match TRBD2. The CDR3 covers 13 residues. The V and J ends lost 4 bases and 0 bases, in that order; junction bases with no gene match: 3. The germline V gene has CDR1 SQVTM and CDR2 ANQGSEA. CDR3 DNA: TGCAGCGTTGCGTCTAGCGGCTCCTACGAGCAGTACTTC. Translation gives CSVASSGSYEQYF.

The chain is built from TRBV5-1 and TRBJ2-5, with D possibly TRBD2 on 6 matching bases. There are 15 residues in the CDR3. Germline V gene sequence: CDR1 SGHRS, CDR2 YFSETQ. V gave up 4 bases and J gave up 5 bases, with 18 bases separating them. This chain's CDR3 is CASSAPYQGGETQYF. CDR3 DNA: TGCGCCAGCAGCGCACCCTACCAGGGAGGCGAGACCCAGTACTTC. Drawing the rest from reference TRBV5-1 and TRBJ2-5, the complete variable domain is KAGVTQTPRYLIKTRGQQVTLSCSPISGHRSVSWYQQTPGQGLQFLFEYFSETQRNKGNFPGRFSGRQFSNSRSEMNVSTLELGDSALYLCASSAPYQGGETQYFGPGTRLLVL.

V and J are TRBV4-1 and TRBJ2-2, with D possibly being TRBD1 (7 bases). The CDR3 runs to 17 residues. The germline V gene encodes CDR1 MGHRA and CDR2 YSYEKL. V was shortened by 4 bases and J by 0 bases, with 15 bases between the two germline ends. CDR3 sequence (DNA): TGCGCCAGCAGCCCAGGGGGGCCCTCGGCGAACACCGGGGAGCTGTTTTTT. Translating it yields CASSPGGPSANTGELFF.

The gene calls are TRBV6-5 and TRBJ1-4; 7 bases are shared with TRBD1. The CDR3 spans 13 residues. Germline CDR1 and CDR2: MNHEY and SVGAGI. The trim removed 6 bases at V and 7 bases at J, leaving 5 bases unmatched. CDR3 loop: CASRQGFREKLFF. CDR3 in DNA: TGTGCCAGCAGACAGGGGTTTCGTGAAAAACTGTTTTTT.

J is TRBJ2-3 and V is TRBV4-3; D might be TRBD2 (6 bases). The V and J ends lost 0 bases and 1 base respectively, with 11 bases between them. CDR3 length: 16 amino acids. Per germline, CDR1 LGHNA and CDR2 YSLEER. CDR3 bases: TGCGCCAGCAGCCAAGATGCGGCTAGCGGCACAGATACGCAGTATTTT. It codes for CASSQDAASGTDTQYF.

The chain carries TRBV7-2 and TRBJ2-2, with 9 bases that match TRBD2. Germline assignment: CDR1 SGHTA and CDR2 FQGNSA. The V segment lost 1 base and the J segment 3 bases; nucleotides outside the gene matches: 3. The CDR3 has 16 amino acids. CDR3 bases: TGTGCCAGCAGCTTAGAAGCGGGGGGCTACACCGGGGAGCTGTTTTTT. Residues: CASSLEAGGYTGELFF.

The gene calls are TRBV4-1 and TRBJ2-1; TRBD1 aligns across 7 bases. Per the germline V gene, CDR1 is MGHRA and CDR2 is YSYEKL. V lost 2 bases and J lost 1; bases outside the gene matches: 8. This CDR3 is 17 amino acids long. CDR3 sequence (DNA): TGCGCCAGCAGCCAATGGATTCTGACAGGGTCCTACAATGAGCAGTTCTTC. It codes for CASSQWILTGSYNEQFF.

The chain carries TRBV5-4 and TRBJ2-4, with TRBD2 identical over 7 bases. The CDR3 is 17 amino acids. Germline CDR1 is SGHNT and CDR2 is YYREEE (reference sequence). With V trimmed by 2 bases and J by 3 bases, 11 bases remained unmatched. CDR3 in amino acids: CASSFMWAGVGKNIQYF. The CDR3 nucleotides are TGTGCCAGCAGCTTTATGTGGGCGGGGGTAGGCAAAAACATTCAGTACTTC.

The V and J genes are TRBV7-6 and TRBJ2-5; unclear D gene. Germline values: CDR1 SGHVS, CDR2 FNYEAQ. CDR3 length: 13 amino acids. Trimming left V 0 bases short and J 0 bases short, with 2 bases between. CDR3 residues: CASSLAYQETQYF. The CDR3 DNA follows: TGTGCCAGCAGCTTAGCCTACCAAGAGACCCAGTACTTC.

The CDR3 loop is CASSPRSGESGANVLTF. CDR3 nucleotide sequence: TGTGCCAGTAGTCCCCGGAGCGGGGAATCTGGGGCCAACGTCCTGACTTTC. The rearrangement joins TRBV19 to TRBJ2-6, with TRBD2 matching over 7 bases. J gave up 1 base and V 5 bases, and 8 bases lay outside the gene matches. The CDR3 is 17 residues long. Per germline, CDR1 LNHDA and CDR2 SQIVND (reference sequence).

The chain employs TRBV18 and TRBJ2-5; 10 bases fit TRBD2. Germline CDR1 reads KGHSH; CDR2 reads LQKENI. The length of the CDR3 is 14 residues. The V gene end was trimmed by 3 bases and the J gene end by 5 bases; junction bases not matched to a gene: 3. CDR3 in DNA: TGTGCCAGCTCACCGGGACTAGCGAGGGAGACCCAGTACTTC. This sequence encodes CASSPGLARETQYF.

This clone was seen once. The chain is built from TRBV7-2 and TRBJ2-7, with TRBD2 matching 8 bases. Trimming removed 5 bases from V and 7 bases from J; junction bases left unmatched: 7. Germline V lookup: CDR1 SGHTA, CDR2 FQGNSA. This CDR3 is 13 amino acids long. The CDR3 coding sequence is TGTGCCAGCAGCCGAAGCGGGAGAAGGGAGCAGTACTTC. It is translated as CASSRSGRREQYF.

V is TRBV7-3 and J is TRBJ1-2, with D possibly matching TRBD1 (5 bases). The CDR3 sequence is 15 residues long. Per the germline V gene, CDR1 is SGHTA and CDR2 is FQGTGA. V lost 2 bases and J 7 bases, leaving 17 bases between the germline ends. The CDR3 DNA is TGTGCCAGCAGCTTATCTGGGGCCTCGGGTGGTGGCTACACCTTC. This gives the protein CASSLSGASGGGYTF.

The gene calls are TRBV7-2 and TRBJ2-7; TRBD1 matches at 8 bases. Trimming at V came to 5 bases and at J to 6 bases, leaving 3 bases not matched to a gene. Germline V gene data show CDR1 as SGHTA and CDR2 as FQGNSA. The CDR3 runs to 12 residues. The CDR3 protein is CASSADRGEQYF. DNA of the CDR3: TGTGCCAGCAGCGCCGACAGGGGCGAGCAGTACTTC.

This clone was seen a handful of times. This sequence joins TRBV27 and TRBJ2-1; 11 bases map to TRBD2. The CDR3 is made up of 16 amino acids. J lost 2 bases, V lost 2 bases, and 2 bases had no gene match. CDR1 is MNHEY and CDR2 is SMNVEV in the germline V gene (reference sequence). Here the CDR3 DNA reads TGTGCCAGCAGTTTAGTAGCGGGAGGGGCCTACAATGAGCAGTTCTTC. Translation gives CASSLVAGGAYNEQFF.

The chain uses TRBV6-1 and TRBJ2-7; D is perhaps TRBD2 (5 bases). The V end was cut by 7 bases, the J end by 0 bases, with 13 bases between. The CDR3 loop spans 14 amino acids. Germline V gene data show CDR1 as MNHNS and CDR2 as SASEGT. The CDR3 is CASTPGLSSYEQYF. CDR3 nucleotide sequence: TGTGCCAGCACCCCCGGACTCAGCTCCTACGAGCAGTACTTC.

V gene TRBV6-5 combines with J gene TRBJ2-1; 7 nucleotides match TRBD2. The CDR3 loop spans 15 amino acids. Germline CDR1 and CDR2: MNHEY and SVGAGI. V was clipped by 6 bases and J by 10 bases; unmatched bases: 15. CDR3 residues: CASRKGLAAFPEQFF. The CDR3 region has the DNA TGTGCCAGCAGGAAAGGGCTAGCGGCTTTCCCGGAGCAGTTCTTC.

The chain links TRBV5-1 to TRBJ2-7; weak D call: TRBD2 (7 bases). The V end lost 3 bases, the J end lost 3 bases, and 13 bases lay between the germline ends. This CDR3 spans 14 amino acids. CDR1 and CDR2 from the germline V gene are SGHRS and YFSETQ. DNA for the CDR3: TGCGCCAGCAGCTCTGGGGGGGCGGGCTACGAGCAGTACTTC. It is translated as CASSSGGAGYEQYF.

The chain recombines TRBV5-6 with TRBJ1-5, with D unresolved. Germline-derived CDR1 and CDR2 are SGHDT and YYEEEE. Trimming shortened V by 8 bases and J by 7 bases, and 16 bases separated the two germline ends. This CDR3 comprises 13 residues. The CDR3 protein is CASSRETGQPQHF. CDR3 DNA: TGTGCCAGTTCCCGGGAAACCGGACAGCCCCAGCATTTT.

The chain uses TRBV7-2 and TRBJ2-6, with 12 bases aligning to TRBD1. With 7 bases clipped from V and 3 bases from J, the junction kept 7 bases outside the gene matches. Germline CDR1 SGHTA, CDR2 FQGNSA. The CDR3 has 17 residues. This CDR3 is CASTLRDRGLGANVLTF. CDR3 in DNA: TGTGCCAGCACTCTCCGGGACAGGGGGCTTGGGGCCAACGTCCTGACTTTC.

V and J are TRBV7-2 and TRBJ1-2; D gene unclear. The CDR3 spans 15 residues. Germline CDR1 SGHTA, CDR2 FQGNSA. Trimming took 1 base from V and 0 from J, leaving 9 bases between them. This chain's CDR3 is CASSLDLFPNYGYTF. CDR3 nucleotide sequence: TGTGCCAGCAGCTTAGACCTATTTCCTAACTATGGCTACACCTTC.

The chain joins TRBV7-9 to TRBJ2-7, with a possible D match to TRBD2 (6 bases). Trimming left V 5 bases short and J 1 base short, with 27 bases between. Germline V gene lookup returns CDR1 SEHNR and CDR2 FQNEAQ (reference sequence). The CDR3 runs 19 residues. The DNA of the CDR3 is TGTGCCAGCAGCGGGGGGACGGGAACCGGGAGATCCCATTCCTACGAGCAGTACTTC. It yields the protein CASSGGTGTGRSHSYEQYF. Full variable domain (outside the CDR3, taken from reference TRBV7-9 and TRBJ2-7): DTGVSQNPRHKITKRGQNVTFRCDPISEHNRLYWYRQTLGQGPEFLTYFQNEAQLEKSRLLSDRFSAERPKGSFSTLEIQRTEQGDSAMYLCASSGGTGTGRSHSYEQYFGPGTRLTVT.

This clone has more than one count but fewer than ten. V is TRBV19 and J is TRBJ1-3, with no clear D. The CDR3 covers 13 residues. Trimming shortened V by 9 bases and J by 0 bases, and 9 bases separated the two germline ends. Germline CDR1 and CDR2: LNHDA and SQIVND (reference sequence). CDR3 residues: CASQVDSGNTIYF. CDR3 DNA sequence: TGTGCCAGCCAGGTGGACTCTGGAAACACCATATATTTT.

This chain links TRBV6-6 with TRBJ2-7, with 7 bases aligning to TRBD2. Trimming removed 5 bases from V and 6 bases from J; junction bases left unmatched: 13. The CDR3 length is 15 residues. Germline V gene lookup returns CDR1 MNHNY and CDR2 SVGAGI (reference sequence). CDR3 region: CASSGGGTAKLEQYF. CDR3 DNA: TGTGCCAGCAGTGGGGGGGGGACGGCTAAGCTCGAGCAGTACTTC.